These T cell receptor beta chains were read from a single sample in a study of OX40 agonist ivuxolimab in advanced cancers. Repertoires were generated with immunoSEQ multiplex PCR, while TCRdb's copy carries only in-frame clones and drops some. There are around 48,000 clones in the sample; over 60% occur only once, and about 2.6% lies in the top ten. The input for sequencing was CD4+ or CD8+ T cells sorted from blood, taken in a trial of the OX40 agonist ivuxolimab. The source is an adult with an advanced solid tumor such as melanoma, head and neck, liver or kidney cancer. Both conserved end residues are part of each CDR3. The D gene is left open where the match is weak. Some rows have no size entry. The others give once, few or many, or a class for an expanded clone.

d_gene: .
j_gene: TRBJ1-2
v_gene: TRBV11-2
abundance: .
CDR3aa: CASSLDPRGPHGYTF
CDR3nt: TGTGCCAGCAGCTTAGATCCGAGGGGCCCACATGGCTACACCTTC

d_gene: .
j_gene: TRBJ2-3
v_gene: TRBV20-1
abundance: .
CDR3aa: CSAFSRTQYF
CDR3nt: TGCAGTGCTTTCTCAAGAACGCAGTATTTT

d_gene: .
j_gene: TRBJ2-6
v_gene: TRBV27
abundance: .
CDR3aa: CASRPIPVASGANVLTF
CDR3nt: TGTGCCAGCAGACCCATCCCAGTCGCGTCTGGGGCCAACGTCCTGACTTTC

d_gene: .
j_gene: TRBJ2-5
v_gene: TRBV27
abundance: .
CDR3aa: CASSFSFQETQYF
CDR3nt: TGTGCCAGCAGTTTTTCATTCCAAGAGACCCAGTACTTC

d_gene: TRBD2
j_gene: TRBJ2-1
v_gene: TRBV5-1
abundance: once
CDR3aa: CASSLGLAGGRGEQFF
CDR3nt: TGCGCCAGCAGCTTGGGACTAGCGGGAGGCCGTGGTGAGCAGTTCTTC

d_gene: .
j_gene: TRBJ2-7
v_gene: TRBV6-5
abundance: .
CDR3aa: CASIGRDSYEQYF
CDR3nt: TGTGCCAGCATCGGCCGGGACTCCTACGAGCAGTACTTC

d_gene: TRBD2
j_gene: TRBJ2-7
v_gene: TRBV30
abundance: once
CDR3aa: CAWSVQNSGDSQYF
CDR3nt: TGTGCCTGGAGTGTACAAAATAGCGGGGACTCGCAGTACTTC

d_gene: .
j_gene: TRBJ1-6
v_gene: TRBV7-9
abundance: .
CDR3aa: CASSLGVEGFPLHF
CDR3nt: TGTGCCAGCAGCTTAGGAGTTGAGGGTTTCCCCCTCCACTTT

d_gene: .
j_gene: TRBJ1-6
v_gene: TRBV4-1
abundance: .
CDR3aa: CASSQDPAGSYNSPLHF
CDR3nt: TGCGCCAGCAGCCAAGACCCCGCCGGCTCCTATAATTCACCCCTCCACTTT

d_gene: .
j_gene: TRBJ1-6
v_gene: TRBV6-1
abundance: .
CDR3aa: CASSAPRGSNSPLHF
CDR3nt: TGTGCCAGCAGTGCCCCGCGGGGGAGTAATTCACCCCTCCACTTT

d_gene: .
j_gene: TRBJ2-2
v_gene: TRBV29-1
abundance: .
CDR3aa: CSVGRDTGELFF
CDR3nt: TGCAGCGTTGGGCGGGACACCGGGGAGCTGTTTTTT

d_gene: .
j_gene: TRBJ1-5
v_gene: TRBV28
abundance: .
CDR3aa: CASSSGGRRQPQHF
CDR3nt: TGTGCCAGCAGTTCCGGGGGGCGGCGACAGCCCCAGCATTTT

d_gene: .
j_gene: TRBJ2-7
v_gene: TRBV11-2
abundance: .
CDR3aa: CASSLDPGVSEQYF
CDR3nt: TGTGCCAGCAGCTTAGATCCTGGCGTCTCCGAGCAGTACTTC

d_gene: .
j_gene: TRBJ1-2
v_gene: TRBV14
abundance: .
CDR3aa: CASSPLTGNYGYTF
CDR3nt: TGTGCCAGCAGCCCCCTGACAGGAAACTATGGCTACACCTTC

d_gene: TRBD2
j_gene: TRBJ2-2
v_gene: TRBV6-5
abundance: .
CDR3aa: CASKREEGTGELFF
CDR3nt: TGTGCCAGCAAACGGGAGGAGGGCACCGGGGAGCTGTTTTTT

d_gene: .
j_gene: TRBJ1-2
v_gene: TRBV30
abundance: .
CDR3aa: CAWSIVGTVFYRGYTF
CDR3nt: TGTGCCTGGAGTATCGTCGGGACCGTCTTTTACCGGGGCTACACCTTC

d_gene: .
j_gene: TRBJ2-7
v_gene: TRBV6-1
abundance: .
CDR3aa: CASSDGQLLKVEQYF
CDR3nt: TGTGCCAGCAGTGACGGACAGTTATTAAAAGTGGAGCAGTACTTC

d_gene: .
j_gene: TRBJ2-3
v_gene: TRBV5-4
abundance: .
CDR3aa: CASSLGGSRDTQYF
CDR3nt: TGTGCCAGCAGCTTGGGAGGGTCCAGGGATACGCAGTATTTT

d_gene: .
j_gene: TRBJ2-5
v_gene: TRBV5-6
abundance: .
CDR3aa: CASSLFGRGAQAAQYF
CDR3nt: TGTGCCAGCAGCTTGTTTGGCAGGGGAGCGCAGGCGGCCCAGTACTTC

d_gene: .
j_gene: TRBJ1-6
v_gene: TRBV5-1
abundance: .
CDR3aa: CASSGTAGNSPLHF
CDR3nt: TGCGCCAGCTCGGGGACCGCGGGAAATTCACCCCTCCACTTT

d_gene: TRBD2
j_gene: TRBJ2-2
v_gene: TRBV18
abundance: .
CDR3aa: CASSPWTSVNTGELFF
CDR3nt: TGTGCCAGCTCACCTTGGACTAGCGTTAACACCGGGGAGCTGTTTTTT

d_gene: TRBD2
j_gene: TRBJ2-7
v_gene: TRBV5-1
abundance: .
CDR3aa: CASSPLGTSGSEQYF
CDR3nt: TGCGCCAGCAGCCCGCTAGGGACTAGCGGGAGCGAGCAGTACTTC

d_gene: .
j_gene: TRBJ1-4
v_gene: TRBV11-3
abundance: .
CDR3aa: CASSARAANEKLFF
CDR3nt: TGTGCCAGCAGCGCCAGAGCAGCTAATGAAAAACTGTTTTTT

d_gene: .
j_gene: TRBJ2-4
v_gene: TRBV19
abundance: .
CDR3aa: CASSILAKNIQYF
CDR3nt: TGTGCCAGTAGTATACTAGCCAAAAACATTCAGTACTTC

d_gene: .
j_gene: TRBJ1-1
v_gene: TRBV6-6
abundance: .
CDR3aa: CASSLAGAGEAFF
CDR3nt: TGTGCCAGCAGTTTGGCAGGAGCGGGTGAAGCTTTCTTT

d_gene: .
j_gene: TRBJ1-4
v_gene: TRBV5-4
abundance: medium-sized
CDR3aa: CASSAIDEEKLFF
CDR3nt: TGTGCCAGCAGCGCCATCGACGAGGAAAAACTGTTTTTT

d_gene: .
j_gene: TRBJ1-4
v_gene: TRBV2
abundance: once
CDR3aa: CASTRQGATNEKLFF
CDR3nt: TGTGCCAGCACGAGGCAGGGAGCAACTAATGAAAAACTGTTTTTT

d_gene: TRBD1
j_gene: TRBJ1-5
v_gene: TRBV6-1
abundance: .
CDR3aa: CASNRGQRNQPQHF
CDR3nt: TGTGCCAGCAATCGGGGACAGAGAAATCAGCCCCAGCATTTT

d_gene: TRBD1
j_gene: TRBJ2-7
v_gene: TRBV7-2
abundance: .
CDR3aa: CASSFDRVYEQYF
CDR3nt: TGTGCCAGCAGCTTCGACAGGGTCTACGAGCAGTACTTC

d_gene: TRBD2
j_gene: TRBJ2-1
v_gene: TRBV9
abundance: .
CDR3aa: CASSLNPGLASLNEQFF
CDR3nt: TGTGCCAGCAGCCTAAATCCGGGACTAGCATCCCTCAATGAGCAGTTCTTC

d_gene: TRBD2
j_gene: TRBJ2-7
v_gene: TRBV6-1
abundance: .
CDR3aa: CASRSGTSKYF
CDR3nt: TGTGCCAGCAGATCCGGGACTAGCAAGTACTTC

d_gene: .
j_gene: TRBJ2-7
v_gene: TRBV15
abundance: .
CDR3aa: CATSRVKTGQSYEQYF
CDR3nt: TGTGCCACCAGCAGAGTTAAAACAGGACAGTCCTACGAGCAGTACTTC

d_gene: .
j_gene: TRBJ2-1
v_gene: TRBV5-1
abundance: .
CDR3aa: CASSLGDVYNEQFF
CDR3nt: TGCGCCAGCAGCTTGGGGGACGTCTACAATGAGCAGTTCTTC

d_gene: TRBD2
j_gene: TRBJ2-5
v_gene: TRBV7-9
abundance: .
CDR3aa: CASSPDLSGRRTRQETQYF
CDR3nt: TGTGCCAGCAGCCCCGACCTTAGCGGGAGGAGGACCCGACAAGAGACCCAGTACTTC

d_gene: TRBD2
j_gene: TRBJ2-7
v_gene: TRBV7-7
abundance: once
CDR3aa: CASSPRLAGEAFHEQYF
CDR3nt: TGTGCTAGCAGCCCCAGACTAGCGGGAGAAGCCTTCCACGAGCAGTACTTC

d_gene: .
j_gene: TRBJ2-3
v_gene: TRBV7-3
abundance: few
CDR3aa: CASSLTGTHLTDTQYF
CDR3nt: TGTGCCAGCAGCTTAACCGGGACTCACCTGACAGATACGCAGTATTTT

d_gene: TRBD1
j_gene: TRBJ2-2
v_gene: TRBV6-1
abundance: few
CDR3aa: CASSDRTGAGGELFF
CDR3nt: TGTGCCAGCAGTGATAGGACAGGAGCTGGAGGGGAGCTGTTTTTT

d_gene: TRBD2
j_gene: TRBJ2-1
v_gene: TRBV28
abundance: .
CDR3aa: CASGSSGRLNEQFF
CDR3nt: TGTGCCAGCGGATCTAGCGGGAGATTGAATGAGCAGTTCTTC

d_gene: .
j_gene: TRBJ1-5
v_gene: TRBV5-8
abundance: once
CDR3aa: CASSLGRLSNQPQHF
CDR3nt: TGTGCCAGCAGCTTGGGCAGGCTCTCCAATCAGCCCCAGCATTTT

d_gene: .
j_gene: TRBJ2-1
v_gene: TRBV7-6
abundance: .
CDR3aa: CASSAPSTSSYNEQFF
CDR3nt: TGTGCCAGCAGCGCCCCTAGCACGAGCTCCTACAATGAGCAGTTCTTC

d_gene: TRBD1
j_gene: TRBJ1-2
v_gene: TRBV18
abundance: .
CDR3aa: CASSPSGTGEGYTF
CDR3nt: TGTGCCAGCTCACCGTCCGGGACAGGGGAAGGCTACACCTTC

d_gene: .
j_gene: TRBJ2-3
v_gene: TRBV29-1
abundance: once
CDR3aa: CSVGGSTDTQYF
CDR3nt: TGCAGCGTTGGAGGGAGCACAGATACGCAGTATTTT

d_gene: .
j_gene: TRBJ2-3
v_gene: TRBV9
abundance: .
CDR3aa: CASSVGSVRDTQYF
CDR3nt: TGTGCCAGCAGCGTAGGTAGCGTCAGGGATACGCAGTATTTT

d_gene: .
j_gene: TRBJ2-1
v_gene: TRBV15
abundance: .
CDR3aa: CATSRDDSSYNEQFF
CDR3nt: TGTGCCACCAGCAGAGATGATAGCTCCTACAATGAGCAGTTCTTC

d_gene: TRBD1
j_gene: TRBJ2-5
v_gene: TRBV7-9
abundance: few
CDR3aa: CASSRDRGTETQYF
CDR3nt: TGTGCCAGCAGCCGCGACAGGGGTACAGAGACCCAGTACTTC